Below, one T cell receptor (beta chain) is given with its context. Germline CDR1 and CDR2: LNHNV and YYDKDF (reference sequence). V was pared by 0 bases and J by 3 bases, with 16 bases between. The CDR3 is 17 residues long. This sample was included in a study of cytomegalovirus exposure and HLA in healthy donors. TCRdb's copy holds only in-frame clones and misses some; the assay was immunoSEQ multiplex PCR. The sample contains about 160,000 clones, roughly 96% of which appear only once. The clonotype was recovered from a young woman in good health and CMV-seronegative. The V gene is TRBV15, the J gene TRBJ2-3; a possible D gene is TRBD1 (5 bases). The sample taken for sequencing was PBMCs. CDR3 DNA sequence: TGTGCCACCAGCAGAGAACGGTGGGGCTATACTACAGATACGCAGTATTTT. Its protein product is CATSRERWGYTTDTQYF.